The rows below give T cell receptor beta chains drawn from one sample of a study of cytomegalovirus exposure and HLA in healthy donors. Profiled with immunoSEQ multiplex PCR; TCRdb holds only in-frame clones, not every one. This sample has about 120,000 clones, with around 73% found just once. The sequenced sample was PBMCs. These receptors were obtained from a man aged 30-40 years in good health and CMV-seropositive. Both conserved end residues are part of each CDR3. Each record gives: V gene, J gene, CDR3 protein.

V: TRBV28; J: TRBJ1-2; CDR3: CASNRQGAHYGYTF
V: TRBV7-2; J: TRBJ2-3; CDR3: CASSSGLAGGINTQYF
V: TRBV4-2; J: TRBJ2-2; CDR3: CASSQAKERSAGELFF
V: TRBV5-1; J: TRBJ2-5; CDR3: CASSLQNQETQYF
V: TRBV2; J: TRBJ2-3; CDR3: CASKAGSTDTQYF
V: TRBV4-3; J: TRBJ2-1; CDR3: CASSQARFIAGGREQFF
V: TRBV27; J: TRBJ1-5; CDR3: CASSLQGLGQPQHF
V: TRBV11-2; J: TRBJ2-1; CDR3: CASSENNEQFF
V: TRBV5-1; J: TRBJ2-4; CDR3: CASSLVLAGGAKNIQYF
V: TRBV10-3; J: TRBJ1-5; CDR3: CAISQTGGGNQPQHF
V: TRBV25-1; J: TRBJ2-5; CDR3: CASSPTPGQGAETQYF
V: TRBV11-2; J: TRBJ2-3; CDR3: CASSLVVSGTDTQYF
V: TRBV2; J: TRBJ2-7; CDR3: CASRGREGIYEQYF
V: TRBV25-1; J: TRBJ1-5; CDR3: CASDIGPQHF
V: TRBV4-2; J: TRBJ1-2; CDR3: CASSQDHRDRDGYTF
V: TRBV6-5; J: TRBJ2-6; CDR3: CASSYGEEGANVLTF
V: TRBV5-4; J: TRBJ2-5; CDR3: CASSRLGGSYFDETQYF
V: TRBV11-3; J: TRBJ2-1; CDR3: CASSLARARTSGGSYNEQFF
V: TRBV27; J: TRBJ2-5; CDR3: CASSSLTSGRSETQYF
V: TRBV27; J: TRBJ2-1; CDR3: CASSPSGTRSLNEQFF
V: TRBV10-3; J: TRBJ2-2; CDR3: CAIQDRGWTGELFF
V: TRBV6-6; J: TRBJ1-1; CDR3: CASALAGMNTEAFF
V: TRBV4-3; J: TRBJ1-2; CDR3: CASSENDRFNYGYTF
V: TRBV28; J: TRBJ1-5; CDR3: CASSWDSRSNQPQHF
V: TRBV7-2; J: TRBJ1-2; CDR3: CASSLGQGFGYTF
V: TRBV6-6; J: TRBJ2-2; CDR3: CASSPRGGELFF
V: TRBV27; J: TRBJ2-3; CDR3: CASSFSPGQGMRADTQYF
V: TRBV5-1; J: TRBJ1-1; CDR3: CASSLEGRGTEAFF
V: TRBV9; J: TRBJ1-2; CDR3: CASGPADGYTF
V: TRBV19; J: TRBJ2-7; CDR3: CASSLTGTGVYEQYF
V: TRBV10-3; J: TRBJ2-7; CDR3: CAISPGTGPYEQYF
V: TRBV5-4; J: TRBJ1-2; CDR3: CASSLAGTAGYGYTF
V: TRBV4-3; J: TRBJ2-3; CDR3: CASSHELAAYTDTQYF
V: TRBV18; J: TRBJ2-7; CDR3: CASSPAGPSYEQYF
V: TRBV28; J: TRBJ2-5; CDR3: CASSLGTGVLPETQYF
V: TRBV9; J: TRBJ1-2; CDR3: CASSVDGGTYGYTF
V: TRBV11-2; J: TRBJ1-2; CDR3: CASSLADRGHGYTF
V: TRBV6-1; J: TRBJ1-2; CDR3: CASTRMGSQRGYTF
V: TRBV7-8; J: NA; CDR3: CASSSEGTGVYEQYF
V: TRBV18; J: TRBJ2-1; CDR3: CASSPPSRDNEQFF
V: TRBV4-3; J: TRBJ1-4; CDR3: CASSQVLGQGGEKLFF
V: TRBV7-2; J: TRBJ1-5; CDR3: CASSLGTGGGQPQHF
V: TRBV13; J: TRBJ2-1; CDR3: CASSLGGDSRVDEQFF
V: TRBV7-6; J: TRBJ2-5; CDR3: CASSLGAAKETQYF
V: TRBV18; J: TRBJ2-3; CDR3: CASSPAPAGTPLDTQYF
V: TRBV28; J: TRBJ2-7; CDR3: CASSSYIREAQAEQYF
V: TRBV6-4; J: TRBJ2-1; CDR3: CASSLLAGGADEQFF
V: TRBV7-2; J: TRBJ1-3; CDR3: CASSLARGLGNTIYF
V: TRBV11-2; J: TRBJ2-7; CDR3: CASSPDTGGYEQYF
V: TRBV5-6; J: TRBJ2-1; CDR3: CASSPVDREWNEQFF
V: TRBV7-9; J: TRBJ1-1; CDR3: CASSLPGTGQLNTEAFF
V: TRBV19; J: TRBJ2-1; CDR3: CASSIGRARRSYNEQFF
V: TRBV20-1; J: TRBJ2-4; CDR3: CSAYDTNIQYF
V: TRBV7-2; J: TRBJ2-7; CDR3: CASSLARTSGSTYEQYF
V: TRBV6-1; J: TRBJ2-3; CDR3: CASSMLAGDSDTQYF